This T cell receptor (beta chain) was recovered during a study of a mutant IDH1 vaccine in newly diagnosed glioma. With respect to this clone: Its antigen is undetermined.

Time point described: baseline, week 1 (first vaccination visit). Treatment meaning: pre-vaccination baseline after standard-of-care therapy. Looked up from germline, CDR1 is WNHNN and CDR2 is SYGVQD (reference sequence). V was cut by 6 bases and J by 1 base, with 22 bases left in between. The CDR3 runs 18 residues. Clones were read by immunoSEQ multiplex PCR, and TCRdb kept only the in-frame ones, dropping some. The sample holds roughly 46,000 clones, more than 80% seen once. Study-wide results and caveats: There seemed to be no relation between pseudoprogression and changes in top peripheral T cell clonotypes. Altogether, approximately 93% of patients exhibited vaccine-induced immune responses.

Specimen: PBMCs, collected from a glioma patient treated with radiotherapy, temozolomide or both. This chain links TRBV10-1 with TRBJ1-5; unclear D gene. This TCR came from a middle-aged man with glioma. This CDR3 is CASSKGRVVCVSNQPQHF. The CDR3, as DNA: TGCGCCAGCAGCAAAGGACGGGTGGTCTGTGTGAGCAATCAGCCCCAGCATTTT.